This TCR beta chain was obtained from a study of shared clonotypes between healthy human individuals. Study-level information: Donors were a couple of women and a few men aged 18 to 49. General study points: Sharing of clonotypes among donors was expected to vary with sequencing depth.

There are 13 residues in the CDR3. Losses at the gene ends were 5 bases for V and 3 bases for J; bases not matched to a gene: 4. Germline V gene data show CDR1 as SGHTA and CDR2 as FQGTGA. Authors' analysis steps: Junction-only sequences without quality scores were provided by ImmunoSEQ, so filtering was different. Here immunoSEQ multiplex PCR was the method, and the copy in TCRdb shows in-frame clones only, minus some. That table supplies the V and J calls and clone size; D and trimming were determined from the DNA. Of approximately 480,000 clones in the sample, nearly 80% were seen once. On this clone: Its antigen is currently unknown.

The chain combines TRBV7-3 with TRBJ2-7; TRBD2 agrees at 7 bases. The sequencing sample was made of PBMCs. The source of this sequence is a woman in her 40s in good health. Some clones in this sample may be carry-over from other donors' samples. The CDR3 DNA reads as TGTGCCAGCAGCGCTAGCGGAGGCTACGAGCAGTACTTC. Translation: CASSASGGYEQYF.